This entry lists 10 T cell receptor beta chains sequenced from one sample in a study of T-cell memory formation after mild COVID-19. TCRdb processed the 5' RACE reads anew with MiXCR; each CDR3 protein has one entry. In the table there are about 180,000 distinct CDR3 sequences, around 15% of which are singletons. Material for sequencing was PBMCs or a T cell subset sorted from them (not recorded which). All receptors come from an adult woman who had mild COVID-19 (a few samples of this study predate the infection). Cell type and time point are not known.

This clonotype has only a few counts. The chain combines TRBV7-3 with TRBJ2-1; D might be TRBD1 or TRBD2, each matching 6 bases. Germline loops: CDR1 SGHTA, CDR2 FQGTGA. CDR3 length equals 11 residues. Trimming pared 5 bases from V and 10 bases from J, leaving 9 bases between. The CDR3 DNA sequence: TGTGCCAGCAGCCCCGGGGGCGAGCAGTTCTTC. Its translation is CASSPGGEQFF.

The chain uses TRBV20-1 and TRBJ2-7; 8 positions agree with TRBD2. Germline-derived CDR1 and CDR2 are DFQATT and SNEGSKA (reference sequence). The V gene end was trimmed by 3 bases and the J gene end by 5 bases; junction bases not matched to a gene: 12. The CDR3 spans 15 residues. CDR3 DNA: TGCAGTGCTAGGAGGGTTGGTAGCGGGACTGACGAGCAGTACTTC. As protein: CSARRVGSGTDEQYF.

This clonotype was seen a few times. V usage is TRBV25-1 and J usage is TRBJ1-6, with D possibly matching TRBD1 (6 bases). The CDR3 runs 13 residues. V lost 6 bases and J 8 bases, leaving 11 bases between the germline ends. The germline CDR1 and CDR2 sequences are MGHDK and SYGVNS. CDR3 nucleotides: TGTGCCAGCAGGAGGGGGGACCATTCACCCCTCCACTTT. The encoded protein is CASRRGDHSPLHF.

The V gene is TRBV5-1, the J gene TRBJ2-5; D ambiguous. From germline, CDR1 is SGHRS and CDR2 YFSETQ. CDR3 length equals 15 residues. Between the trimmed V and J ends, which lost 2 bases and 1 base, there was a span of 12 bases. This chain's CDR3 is CASSFISQIQETQYF. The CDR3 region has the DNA TGCGCCAGCAGCTTTATTAGTCAGATCCAAGAGACCCAGTACTTC. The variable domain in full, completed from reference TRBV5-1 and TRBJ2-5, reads KAGVTQTPRYLIKTRGQQVTLSCSPISGHRSVSWYQQTPGQGLQFLFEYFSETQRNKGNFPGRFSGRQFSNSRSEMNVSTLELGDSALYLCASSFISQIQETQYFGPGTRLLVL.

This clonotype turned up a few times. DNA for the CDR3: TGTGCCACCAGTGACAGGACAGGGGGGGCCTACGAGCAGTACTTC. This gives the protein CATSDRTGGAYEQYF. The chain carries TRBV24-1 and TRBJ2-7; TRBD1 matches at 10 bases. The CDR3 has 15 residues. Germline CDR1 is KGHDR and CDR2 is SFDVKD. J lost 2 bases, V lost 4 bases, and 4 bases had no gene match.

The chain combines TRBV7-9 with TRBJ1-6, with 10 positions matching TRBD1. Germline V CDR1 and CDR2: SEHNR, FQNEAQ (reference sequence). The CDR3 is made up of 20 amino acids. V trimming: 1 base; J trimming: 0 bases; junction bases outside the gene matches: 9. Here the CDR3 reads CASSLGAGQGRVSYNSPLHF. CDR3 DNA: TGTGCCAGCAGCTTAGGAGCGGGACAGGGGAGAGTCTCCTATAATTCACCCCTCCACTTT.

In DNA, the CDR3 is TGTGCCAGCAGATCCACCCACTCGGGGGGACGCCGGGATGAGCAGTTCTTC. Its protein product is CASRSTHSGGRRDEQFF. V gene TRBV7-7 combines with J gene TRBJ2-1; 7 nucleotides match TRBD2. The CDR3 is 17 residues long. With V trimmed by 6 bases and J by 8 bases, 19 bases remained unmatched. Germline V gene data show CDR1 as SSHAT and CDR2 as FNYEAQ (reference sequence).

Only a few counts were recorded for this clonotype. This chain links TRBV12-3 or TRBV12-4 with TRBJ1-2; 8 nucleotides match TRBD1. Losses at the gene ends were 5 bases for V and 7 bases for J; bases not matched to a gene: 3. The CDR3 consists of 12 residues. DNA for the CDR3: TGTGCCAGCAGTACAGGGGGAACTGGCTACACCTTC. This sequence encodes CASSTGGTGYTF.

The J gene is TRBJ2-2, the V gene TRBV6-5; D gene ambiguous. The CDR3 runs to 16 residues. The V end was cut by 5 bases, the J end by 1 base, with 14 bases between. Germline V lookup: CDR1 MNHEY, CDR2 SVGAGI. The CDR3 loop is CASSLLGIKNTGELFF. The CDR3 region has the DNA TGTGCCAGCAGTCTACTGGGGATCAAGAACACCGGGGAGCTGTTTTTT.

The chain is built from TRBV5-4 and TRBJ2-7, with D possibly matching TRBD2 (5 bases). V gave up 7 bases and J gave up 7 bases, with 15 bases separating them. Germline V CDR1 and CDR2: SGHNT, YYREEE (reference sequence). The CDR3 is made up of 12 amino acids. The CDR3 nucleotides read TGTGCCAGCGGACCCTCATGGAGGGAGCAGTACTTC. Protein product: CASGPSWREQYF.